This TCR beta chain emerged from a study of neurological immune-mediated disorders. Overall study: There were 34 multiple sclerosis patients. Of these, around 30 had relapsing-remitting MS and 3 had secondary progressive MS.

Time point of the sample: longitudinal time-point 1 (baseline). Synthesis of cDNA used 5'RACE (with 10-nucleotide random UMIs). TCRdb reprocessed the 5' RACE reads via MiXCR and lists one record per CDR3 protein. This sample carries roughly 36,000 distinct CDR3 sequences, 3.2% of them seen once, and the ten largest clones take around 7.7%. A remark on this clonotype: The junction departs from germline at one end; a sequencing error may be responsible.

The CDR3 loop spans 17 amino acids. Germline loops: CDR1 DFQATT, CDR2 SNEGSKA (reference sequence). This receptor was obtained from a woman aged 55-70 years with multiple sclerosis. Material: PBMCs. V usage is TRBV20-1 and J usage is TRBJ1-5; the D gene is possibly TRBD1 (5 bases). For the CDR3, the DNA is TGCAGTGTTAGACATTCGGGGCGATCTAATAGCAACCAGCCCCAGCATTTT. Translated, it gives CSVRHSGRSNSNQPQHF.